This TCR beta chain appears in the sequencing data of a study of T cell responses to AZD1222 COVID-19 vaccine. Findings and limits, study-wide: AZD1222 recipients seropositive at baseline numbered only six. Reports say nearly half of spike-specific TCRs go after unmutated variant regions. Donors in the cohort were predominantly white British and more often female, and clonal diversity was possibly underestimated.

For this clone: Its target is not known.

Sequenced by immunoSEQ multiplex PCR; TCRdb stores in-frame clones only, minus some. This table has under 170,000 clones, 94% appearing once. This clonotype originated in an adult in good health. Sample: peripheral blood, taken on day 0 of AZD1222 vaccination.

CDR3 nucleotide sequence: TGTGCCATCAGGGCAACTCGGGACACGAGCTATGGCTACACCTTC. It is translated as CAIRATRDTSYGYTF. The genes are TRBV10-3 and TRBJ1-2; D possibly corresponds to TRBD1 (6 bases). CDR1 and CDR2 from the germline V gene are ENHRY and SYGVKD. V was clipped by 6 bases and J by 4 bases, with 18 bases between them. The CDR3 loop spans 15 amino acids.